Shown below are 21 T cell receptor beta chains from a single sample sequenced in a study of blood T cell repertoires in COVID-19. Repertoires were generated with immunoSEQ multiplex PCR, while TCRdb's copy carries only in-frame clones and drops some. The sample records approximately 190,000 clones, 86% being singletons. Sequencing was carried out using PBMCs or T cells enriched from blood (not recorded which). The receptors were gathered from a woman aged 40 to 50 in a cohort exposed to, infected with or recovered from COVID-19 (not recorded which).

This chain joins TRBV7-6 and TRBJ1-2; D not certain. CDR1 and CDR2 from the germline V gene are SGHVS and FNYEAQ. The CDR3 consists of 13 residues. V was pared by 0 bases and J by 7 bases, with 9 bases between. The CDR3 spells CASSLASTGGYTF. The CDR3 DNA follows: TGTGCCAGCAGCTTAGCCTCGACGGGTGGCTACACCTTC.

The chain combines TRBV6-2 or TRBV6-3 with TRBJ2-7; 8 bases agree with TRBD2. Germline CDR1 is MNHEY and CDR2 is SVGEGT. This CDR3 contains 16 residues. Trimming removed 6 bases from V and 2 bases from J; junction bases left unmatched: 12. The CDR3 nucleotides are TGTGCCAGCAGCCGGGAGGGGGTCCAGAACGCCTACGAGCAGTACTTC. Amino acids: CASSREGVQNAYEQYF.

This rearrangement joins TRBV6-4 to TRBJ2-7; D is possibly TRBD2 (5 bases). Germline V gene lookup returns CDR1 MRHNA and CDR2 SNTAGT. Trimming removed 11 bases from V and 1 base from J, with 18 bases in between. CDR3 length equals 14 residues. CDR3 in DNA: TGTGCCGGTTTGAACCGGGATGTATCCTACGAGCAGTACTTC. This codes for CAGLNRDVSYEQYF.

This clone showed up just a few times. V usage is TRBV7-9 and J usage is TRBJ2-7, with a weak D call TRBD1 (5 bases). CDR3 length: 13 residues. V was shortened by 2 bases and J by 2 bases, with 7 bases between the two germline ends. Germline CDR1 and CDR2: SEHNR and FQNEAQ (reference sequence). This CDR3 reads CASSLSGTYEQYF. CDR3 nucleotide sequence: TGTGCCAGCAGCTTATCAGGGACCTACGAGCAGTACTTC.

The chain has TRBV28 and TRBJ1-3; 7 bases agree with TRBD1. The CDR3 spans 14 residues. Germline CDR1 MDHEN, CDR2 SYDVKM. Unmatched junction bases numbered 4, after V lost 6 bases and J lost 2 bases. The CDR3 protein is CASRDREAGNTIYF. As DNA, the CDR3 is TGTGCCAGCAGAGACAGGGAGGCTGGAAACACCATATATTTT.

The chain carries TRBV28 and TRBJ2-1, with D unresolved. V shed 5 bases and J shed 10 bases, with 21 bases lying between them. This CDR3 contains 15 residues. The V gene's germline CDR1 is MDHEN and CDR2 SYDVKM. The DNA for the CDR3 is TGTGCCAGCAGTCAACACAACAAACTCGCGGAGGAGCAGTTCTTC. Amino acid sequence: CASSQHNKLAEEQFF.

The chain employs TRBV14 and TRBJ1-1; D unclear. In germline, CDR1 is SGHDN, CDR2 FVKESK. Trimming pared 4 bases from V and 3 bases from J, leaving 12 bases between. The CDR3 is made up of 14 amino acids. CDR3 in amino acids: CASSPLRTHTEAFF. The CDR3 DNA follows: TGTGCCAGCAGCCCCCTGCGCACGCACACTGAAGCTTTCTTT.

This clone was seen once. The V call is TRBV3-1 (or the pseudogene TRBV3-2), the J call TRBJ2-1, with a weak D call TRBD2 (6 bases). This CDR3 region has 16 residues. The germline V and J ends were trimmed by 2 bases and 2 bases, with 13 bases remaining between them. In germline, CDR1 is LGHDT, CDR2 YNNKEL (reference sequence). In nucleotides, the CDR3 is TGTGCCAGCAGCCAATCGACTAGGTCAACCTACAATGAGCAGTTCTTC. This gives the protein CASSQSTRSTYNEQFF.

V and J are TRBV7-8 and TRBJ1-1; a weak D match, TRBD1 (5 bases). From germline, CDR1 is SGHVS and CDR2 FQNEAQ. V shed 2 bases and J shed 7 bases, with 8 bases lying between them. The CDR3 sequence is 12 residues long. The chain's CDR3 is CASSLHTGEAFF. CDR3 sequence (DNA): TGTGCCAGCAGCTTACATACAGGTGAAGCTTTCTTT. Variable domain in full (rest from reference TRBV7-8 and TRBJ1-1): GAGVSQSPRYKVAKRGQDVALRCDPISGHVSLFWYQQALGQGPEFLTYFQNEAQLDKSGLPSDRFFAERPEGSVSTLKIQRTQQEDSAVYLCASSLHTGEAFFGQGTRLTVV.

This clone occurred once. The J gene is TRBJ1-2, the V gene TRBV4-1; D call uncertain. The CDR3 contains 13 residues. V lost 4 bases, J lost 0 bases, and 6 bases lay in between. Germline-derived CDR1 and CDR2 are MGHRA and YSYEKL. CDR3 amino acids: CASSPRANYGYTF. CDR3 bases: TGCGCCAGCAGCCCGAGGGCTAACTATGGCTACACCTTC.

The chain recombines TRBV7-2 with TRBJ1-2; 7 bases are shared with TRBD1. The J segment lost 2 bases and the V segment lost 5 bases, leaving 8 bases of the junction unmatched. This CDR3 contains 15 residues. Germline CDR1 is SGHTA and CDR2 is FQGNSA. DNA for the CDR3: TGTGCCAGCAGCCCTACGGACAGGACCAACTATGGCTACACCTTC. As protein: CASSPTDRTNYGYTF.

The chain recombines TRBV2 with TRBJ1-2, with 8 bases fitting TRBD1. With V trimmed by 4 bases and J by 2 bases, 12 bases remained unmatched. The germline CDR1 and CDR2 sequences are SNHLY and FYNNEI. This CDR3 is 17 amino acids long. The CDR3 sequence: CASSGVDRGQENYGYTF. The CDR3 coding sequence is TGTGCCAGCAGTGGGGTAGACAGGGGCCAAGAGAACTATGGCTACACCTTC.

This clone appeared a single time. The V and J genes are TRBV19 and TRBJ2-1, with 9 positions matching TRBD2. Germline assignment: CDR1 LNHDA and CDR2 SQIVND (reference sequence). The CDR3 sequence is 19 residues long. With 2 bases clipped from V and 0 bases from J, the junction kept 11 bases outside the gene matches. The CDR3 loop reads CASSIQEREARSSYNEQFF. DNA for the CDR3: TGTGCCAGTAGTATACAGGAGCGGGAGGCTAGGAGCTCCTACAATGAGCAGTTCTTC.

V gene TRBV6-5 combines with J gene TRBJ1-1, with D unclear. This CDR3 is built from 13 residues. V lost 0 bases, J lost 10 bases, and 12 bases lay in between. Germline lookup yields CDR1 MNHEY and CDR2 SVGAGI. The CDR3 nucleotides are TGTGCCAGCAGTTACTCGGGCGAAGGTGGAGCTTTCTTT. Amino acids: CASSYSGEGGAFF.

The V gene is TRBV21-1, the J gene TRBJ2-3; the DNA was not used to check the table's D call, TRBD2. TRBV21-1 is a pseudogene. The CDR3 runs 15 residues. CDR3 protein: CASSKGGTSPDTQYF. The DNA for the CDR3 is TGTGCCAGCAGCAAAGGGGGGACTAGCCCAGATACGCAGTATTTT.

There are a few counts of this clone. The J gene is TRBJ2-5, the V gene TRBV15, with 9 bases that match TRBD2. This CDR3 comprises 15 residues. CDR1 is LNHNV and CDR2 is YYDKDF in the germline V gene (reference sequence). The V segment lost 1 base and the J segment 5 bases; nucleotides outside the gene matches: 5. DNA for the CDR3: TGTGCCACCAGCAGAGTAGCGGGAGAGCCCGAGACCCAGTACTTC. Its translation: CATSRVAGEPETQYF.

On this clone itself: Mismatch with germline at one junction end may stem from a read error. This chain connects TRBV25-1 to TRBJ2-1; 10 nucleotides agree with TRBD1. The CDR3 is 13 residues long. The germline V gene encodes CDR1 MGHDK and CDR2 SYGVNS. The CDR3 nucleotides read TGTGTCAGCAAGGGACAGGGGTTCAATGAGCAGTTCTTC. Translating gives CVSKGQGFNEQFF.

The chain joins TRBV27 to TRBJ2-1; 11 bases map to TRBD2. The CDR3 totals 16 residues. The junction had 8 bases not matched to a gene; V was cut back by 4 bases and J by 6 bases. Germline V CDR1 and CDR2: MNHEY, SMNVEV (reference sequence). The CDR3 reads CASSSLVAGGPNEQFF. CDR3 nucleotide sequence: TGTGCCAGCAGTTCCTTGGTAGCGGGGGGGCCCAATGAGCAGTTCTTC.

V gene TRBV27 combines with J gene TRBJ1-2; tentatively, D is TRBD1 (5 bases). Germline CDR1 is MNHEY and CDR2 is SMNVEV (reference sequence). The CDR3 consists of 13 residues. Trimming pared 2 bases from V and 3 bases from J, leaving 7 bases between. The CDR3 DNA reads TGTGCCAGCAGTTTACGGGGGGACTATGGCTACACCTTC. It codes for CASSLRGDYGYTF.

This clone was observed once. The chain employs TRBV7-9 and TRBJ1-6, with D uncertain. Germline values: CDR1 SEHNR, CDR2 FQNEAQ (reference sequence). V was shortened by 1 base and J by 8 bases, with 9 bases between the two germline ends. The CDR3 contains 14 residues. The CDR3 nucleotides read TGTGCCAGCAGCTTAGGGTTTCGGGATTCACCCCTCCACTTT. This encodes CASSLGFRDSPLHF.

The V call is TRBV4-2, the J call TRBJ1-2; D unclear. The CDR3 covers 13 residues. With 4 bases removed from V and 4 bases from J, the gap between germline ends came to 10 bases. Germline V lookup: CDR1 LGHNA, CDR2 YNFKEQ. CDR3 loop: CASSPRGIYGYTF. The CDR3 DNA reads as TGTGCCAGCAGCCCCCGAGGGATCTATGGCTACACCTTC.